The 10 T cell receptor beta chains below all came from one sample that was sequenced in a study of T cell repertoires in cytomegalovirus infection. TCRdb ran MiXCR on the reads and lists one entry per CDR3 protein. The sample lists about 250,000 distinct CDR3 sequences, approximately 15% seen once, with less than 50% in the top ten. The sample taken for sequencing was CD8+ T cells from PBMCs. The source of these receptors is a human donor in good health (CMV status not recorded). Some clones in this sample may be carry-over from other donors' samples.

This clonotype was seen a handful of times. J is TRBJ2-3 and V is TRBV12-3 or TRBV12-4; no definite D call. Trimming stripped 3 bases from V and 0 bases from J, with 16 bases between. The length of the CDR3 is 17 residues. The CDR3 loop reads CASSFPPLGGSTDTQYF. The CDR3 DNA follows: TGTGCCAGCAGTTTCCCTCCTTTGGGCGGAAGCACAGATACGCAGTATTTT.

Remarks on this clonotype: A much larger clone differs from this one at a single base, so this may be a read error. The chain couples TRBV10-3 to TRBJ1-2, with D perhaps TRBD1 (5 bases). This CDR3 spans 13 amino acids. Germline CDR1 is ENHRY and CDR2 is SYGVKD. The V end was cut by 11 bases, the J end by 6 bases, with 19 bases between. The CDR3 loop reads CAVGDLDSNGYTF. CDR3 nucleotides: TGTGCCGTCGGGGACCTCGACAGTAATGGCTACACCTTC.

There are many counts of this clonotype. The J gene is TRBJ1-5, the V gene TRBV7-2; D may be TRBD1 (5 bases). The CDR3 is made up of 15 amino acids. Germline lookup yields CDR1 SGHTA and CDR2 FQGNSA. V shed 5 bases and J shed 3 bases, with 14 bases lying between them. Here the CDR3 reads CASSPGTGLNQPQHF. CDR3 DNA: TGTGCCAGCAGCCCCGGGACGGGACTCAATCAGCCCCAGCATTTT.

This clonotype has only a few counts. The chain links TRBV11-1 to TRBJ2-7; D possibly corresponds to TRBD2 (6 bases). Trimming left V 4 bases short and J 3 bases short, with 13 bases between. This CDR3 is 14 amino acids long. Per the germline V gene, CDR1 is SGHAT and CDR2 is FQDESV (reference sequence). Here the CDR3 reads CASSSPGLLYEQYF. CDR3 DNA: TGTGCCAGCAGCTCTCCGGGACTCCTCTACGAGCAGTACTTC.

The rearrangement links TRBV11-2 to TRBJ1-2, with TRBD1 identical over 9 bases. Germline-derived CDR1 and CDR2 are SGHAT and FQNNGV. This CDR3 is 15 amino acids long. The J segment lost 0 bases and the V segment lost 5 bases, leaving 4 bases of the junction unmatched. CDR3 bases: TGTGCCAGCAGCGTGACAGGGGGGTCTAACTATGGCTACACCTTC. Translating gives CASSVTGGSNYGYTF.

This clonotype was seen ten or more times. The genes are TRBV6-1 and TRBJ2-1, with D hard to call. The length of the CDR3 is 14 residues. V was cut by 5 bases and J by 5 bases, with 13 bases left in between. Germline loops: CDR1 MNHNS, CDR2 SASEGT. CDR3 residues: CASSLAKNNNEQFF. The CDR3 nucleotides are TGTGCCAGCAGTTTGGCAAAAAATAACAATGAGCAGTTCTTC.

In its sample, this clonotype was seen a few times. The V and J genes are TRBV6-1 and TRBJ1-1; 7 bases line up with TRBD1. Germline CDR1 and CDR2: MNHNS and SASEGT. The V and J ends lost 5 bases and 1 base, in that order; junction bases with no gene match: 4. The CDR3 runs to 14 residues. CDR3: CASSKGTANTEAFF. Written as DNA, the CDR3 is TGTGCCAGCAGTAAAGGGACAGCGAACACTGAAGCTTTCTTT.

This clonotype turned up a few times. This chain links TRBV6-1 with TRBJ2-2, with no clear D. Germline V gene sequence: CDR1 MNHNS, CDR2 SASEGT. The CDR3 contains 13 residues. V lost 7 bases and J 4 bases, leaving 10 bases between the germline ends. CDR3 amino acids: CASTPVITGELFF. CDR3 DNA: TGTGCCAGCACCCCGGTCATCACCGGGGAGCTGTTTTTT.

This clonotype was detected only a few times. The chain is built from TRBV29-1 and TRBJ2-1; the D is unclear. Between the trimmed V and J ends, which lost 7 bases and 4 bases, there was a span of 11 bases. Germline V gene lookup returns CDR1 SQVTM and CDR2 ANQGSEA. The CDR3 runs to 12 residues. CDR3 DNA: TGCAGCGGACGGGCCATTTACAATGAGCAGTTCTTC. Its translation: CSGRAIYNEQFF.

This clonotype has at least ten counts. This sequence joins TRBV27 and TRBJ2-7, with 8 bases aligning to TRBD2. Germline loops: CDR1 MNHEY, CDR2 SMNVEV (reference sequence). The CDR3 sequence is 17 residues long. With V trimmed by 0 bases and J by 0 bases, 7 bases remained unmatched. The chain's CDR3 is CASSLSPLAGGSYEQYF. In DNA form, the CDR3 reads TGTGCCAGCAGTTTATCGCCCCTTGCGGGGGGCTCCTACGAGCAGTACTTC.